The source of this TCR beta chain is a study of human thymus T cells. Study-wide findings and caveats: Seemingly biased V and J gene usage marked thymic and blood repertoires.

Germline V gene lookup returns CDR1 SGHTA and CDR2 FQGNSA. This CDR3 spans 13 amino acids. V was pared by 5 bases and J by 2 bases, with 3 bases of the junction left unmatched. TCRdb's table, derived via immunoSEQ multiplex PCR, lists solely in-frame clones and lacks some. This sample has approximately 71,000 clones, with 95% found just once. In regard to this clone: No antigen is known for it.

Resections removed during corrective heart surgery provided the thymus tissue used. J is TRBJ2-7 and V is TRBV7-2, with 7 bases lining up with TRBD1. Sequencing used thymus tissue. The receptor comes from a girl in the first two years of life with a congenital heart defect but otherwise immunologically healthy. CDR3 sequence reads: CASSLRGTYEQYF. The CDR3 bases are TGTGCCAGCAGCCTCAGGGGGACCTACGAGCAGTACTTC.